What follows are 10 T cell receptor beta chains derived from one specimen sequenced in a study of monozygotic twins with cystic fibrosis (dated by TCRdb to 2020 to 2023). Libraries were constructed by the immunoSEQ multiplex PCR assay. TCRdb took over this immuneACCESS table, retaining in-frame rearrangements with V and J assigned. Such tables are incomplete; in checked studies, under half of the missing clones stem from an unresolved V gene, and the remainder is unexplained. This sample comprises about 39,000 clones, 80% to 95% of them detected only once. Of the sample, 0.19% is held by the ten largest clones. The sequencing input was blood. The source is a boy between 2 and 10 years old with cystic fibrosis.

This chain links TRBV4-3 with TRBJ2-1; 11 bases align to TRBD2. V lost 3 bases, J lost 9 bases, and 7 bases stayed unmatched. CDR3 length equals 15 residues. Germline V gives CDR1 LGHNA, CDR2 YSLEER. The CDR3 is CASSQATSGVFEQFF. As DNA, the CDR3 is TGCGCCAGCAGCCAGGCGACTAGCGGGGTTTTTGAGCAGTTCTTC.

This rearrangement joins TRBV9 to TRBJ2-3, with TRBD2 identical over 7 bases. The CDR3 is 16 amino acids. V lost 2 bases, J lost 0 bases, and 6 bases stayed unmatched. From germline, CDR1 is SGDLS and CDR2 YYNGEE. The CDR3 DNA reads as TGTGCCAGCAGCGTTGGGCGGGGGATTAGCACAGATACGCAGTATTTT. The encoded protein is CASSVGRGISTDTQYF. Full variable domain (rest looked up from reference TRBV9 and TRBJ2-3): DSGVTQTPKHLITATGQRVTLRCSPRSGDLSVYWYQQSLDQGLQFLIQYYNGEERAKGNILERFSAQQFPDLHSELNLSSLELGDSALYFCASSVGRGISTDTQYFGPGTRLTVL.

The chain has TRBV5-1 and TRBJ2-1, with D possibly matching TRBD1 (5 bases). CDR1 SGHRS and CDR2 YFSETQ come from the germline V gene. Trimming took 5 bases from V and 6 from J, leaving 12 bases between them. This CDR3 is built from 13 residues. The CDR3 DNA reads as TGCGCCAGCAGTTCCAGGGTGGGCAATGAGCAGTTCTTC. Its translation is CASSSRVGNEQFF. The full variable domain, its missing parts supplied by reference TRBV5-1 and TRBJ2-1, is KAGVTQTPRYLIKTRGQQVTLSCSPISGHRSVSWYQQTPGQGLQFLFEYFSETQRNKGNFPGRFSGRQFSNSRSEMNVSTLELGDSALYLCASSSRVGNEQFFGPGTRLTVL.

The chain has TRBV7-8 and TRBJ2-5; unclear D gene. The CDR3 has 14 amino acids. CDR1 and CDR2 (germline): SGHVS, FQNEAQ. Trimming removed 5 bases from V and 5 bases from J, with 15 bases in between. The CDR3 DNA is TGTGCCAGCAGCGTTGTTGGTGATCGGGAGACCCAGTACTTC. Translating it yields CASSVVGDRETQYF. The full variable domain, its missing parts supplied by reference TRBV7-8 and TRBJ2-5, is GAGVSQSPRYKVAKRGQDVALRCDPISGHVSLFWYQQALGQGPEFLTYFQNEAQLDKSGLPSDRFFAERPEGSVSTLKIQRTQQEDSAVYLCASSVVGDRETQYFGPGTRLLVL.

Only one count was recorded for this clone. This chain connects TRBV15 to TRBJ1-6; 8 bases fit TRBD1. Germline V lookup: CDR1 LNHNV, CDR2 YYDKDF (reference sequence). V was pared by 0 bases and J by 1 base, with 5 bases of the junction left unmatched. The CDR3 is 18 residues long. The CDR3 nucleotides read TGTGCCACCAGCAGAGAAGGGACAGGCGGGTCCTATAATTCACCCCTCCACTTT. Translated: CATSREGTGGSYNSPLHF.

The V call is TRBV19, the J call TRBJ1-2; 11 bases agree with TRBD1. This CDR3 region has 13 residues. CDR1 and CDR2 from the germline V gene are LNHDA and SQIVND (reference sequence). Germline trimming cut 11 bases from V and 5 bases from J; bases unmatched to any gene: 7. The CDR3 reads CAARTGGFYGYTF. In DNA, the CDR3 is TGTGCCGCTCGGACAGGGGGCTTTTATGGCTACACCTTC.

The chain recombines TRBV5-6 with TRBJ2-5; a possible D gene is TRBD2 (5 bases). Germline loops: CDR1 SGHDT, CDR2 YYEEEE. CDR3 size: 13 residues. V dropped 0 bases and J dropped 4 bases, with 7 bases sitting between them. The CDR3: CASSLGTPETQYF. CDR3 DNA sequence: TGTGCCAGCAGCTTGGGGACTCCAGAGACCCAGTACTTC.

The chain couples TRBV27 to TRBJ1-2; the match to TRBD1 covers 9 bases. The germline gives CDR1 MNHEY, CDR2 SMNVEV (reference sequence). V gave up 5 bases and J gave up 8 bases; unmatched junction bases: 9. The length of the CDR3 is 14 residues. The CDR3 DNA follows: TGTGCCAGCAGTCCTAGGACAGGGGAGAGAGGCTACACCTTC. It yields the protein CASSPRTGERGYTF.

The rearrangement uses TRBV5-6 and TRBJ2-7, with a tentative D call TRBD2 (5 bases). Trimming removed 2 bases at V and 0 bases at J, with 6 bases between. Germline V lookup: CDR1 SGHDT, CDR2 YYEEEE. The CDR3 consists of 13 residues. CDR3 nucleotide sequence: TGTGCCAGCAGCTTTACTAGCTCCTACGAGCAGTACTTC. Protein product: CASSFTSSYEQYF.

The chain links TRBV7-2 to TRBJ1-5; D not certain. The CDR3 spans 13 residues. Trimming shortened V by 5 bases and J by 1 base, and 6 bases separated the two germline ends. Looked up from germline, CDR1 is SGHTA and CDR2 is FQGNSA. CDR3 in amino acids: CASSTSSNQPQHF. DNA of the CDR3: TGTGCCAGCAGCACCTCAAGCAATCAGCCCCAGCATTTT.